Here is one TCR beta chain with its context. TCRdb redid the calling of the 5' RACE reads with MiXCR, one entry per CDR3 protein. The sample holds about 430,000 distinct CDR3 sequences, approximately 18% seen once. The data derive from a study of identical twins. Germline V gives CDR1 SEHNR, CDR2 FQNEAQ (reference sequence). The V and J ends lost 5 bases and 10 bases, in that order; junction bases with no gene match: 6. The CDR3 length is 12 residues. Sample: naive T cells sorted from blood. The rearrangement joins TRBV7-9 to TRBJ1-1; 8 bases match TRBD1. The TCR sequence derives from a man in his forties or fifties in good health. As DNA, the CDR3 is TGTGCCAGCAGCAACACAGGGGGAAGAGCTTTCTTT. It is translated as CASSNTGGRAFF.